The 6 T cell receptor beta chains presented below share a single source sample, sequenced in a study of blood T cell repertoires in COVID-19 (dated by TCRdb to about 2020). The library was built by means of the immunoSEQ multiplex PCR assay. The source is immuneACCESS, and TCRdb retained only in-frame sequences with V and J called. Part of the clones is not carried over; for the studies checked, unresolved V genes explain less than half of this, and the remainder is unexplained. This sample holds 35,000 to 50,000 clones; 85% were observed only once. The ten largest account for about an eighth of the sample. The source material was peripheral blood. These receptors were collected from a human donor in a cohort sampled during active COVID-19.

The chain carries TRBV5-5 and TRBJ2-5, with a weak D call TRBD1 (5 bases). The length of the CDR3 is 13 residues. CDR1 is SGHKS, CDR2 YYEKEE, per germline (reference sequence). V gave up 1 base and J gave up 2 bases, with 6 bases separating them. For the CDR3, the DNA is TGTGCCAGCAGCTTGTACAGGCAAGAGACCCAGTACTTC. This codes for CASSLYRQETQYF.

The chain links TRBV7-8 to TRBJ1-1; the D is unclear. With 4 bases removed from V and 0 bases from J, the gap between germline ends came to 12 bases. CDR1 and CDR2 (germline): SGHVS, FQNEAQ. The CDR3 is 15 residues long. CDR3 residues: CASSSERGMNTEAFF. CDR3 DNA sequence: TGTGCCAGCAGCTCAGAGCGGGGTATGAACACTGAAGCTTTCTTT.

The chain couples TRBV7-2 to TRBJ2-1, with 10 bases identical to TRBD2. Germline loops: CDR1 SGHTA, CDR2 FQGNSA. There are 15 residues in the CDR3. Trimming at V came to 0 bases and at J to 7 bases, leaving 3 bases not matched to a gene. The CDR3 is CASSLAAGGLNEQFF. The CDR3 nucleotides are TGTGCCAGCAGCTTAGCAGCGGGGGGGCTAAATGAGCAGTTCTTC.

The V call is TRBV15, the J call TRBJ1-2, with D maybe TRBD1 (5 bases). V lost 4 bases and J 2 bases, leaving 14 bases between the germline ends. Germline loops: CDR1 LNHNV, CDR2 YYDKDF (reference sequence). The CDR3 consists of 15 residues. The CDR3 region has the DNA TGTGCCACCAGCACCTCGGTTTGGACAAACTATGGCTACACCTTC. Amino acid sequence: CATSTSVWTNYGYTF.

The gene calls are TRBV19 and TRBJ1-5; 7 bases align to TRBD1. The CDR3 runs 15 residues. Germline trimming cut 6 bases from V and 0 bases from J; bases unmatched to any gene: 5. Per the germline V gene, CDR1 is LNHDA and CDR2 is SQIVND (reference sequence). CDR3 nucleotides: TGTGCCAGTAGCCTGGGACAGAGTAGCAATCAGCCCCAGCATTTT. Translated, it gives CASSLGQSSNQPQHF.

This chain connects TRBV6-1 to TRBJ1-2; D may be TRBD1 (5 bases). Germline CDR1 MNHNS, CDR2 SASEGT. V was cut by 3 bases and J by 5 bases, with 10 bases left in between. This CDR3 has 13 residues. The CDR3 here is CASSEGQGYGYTF. CDR3 bases: TGTGCCAGCAGTGAGGGGCAGGGTTATGGCTACACCTTC.